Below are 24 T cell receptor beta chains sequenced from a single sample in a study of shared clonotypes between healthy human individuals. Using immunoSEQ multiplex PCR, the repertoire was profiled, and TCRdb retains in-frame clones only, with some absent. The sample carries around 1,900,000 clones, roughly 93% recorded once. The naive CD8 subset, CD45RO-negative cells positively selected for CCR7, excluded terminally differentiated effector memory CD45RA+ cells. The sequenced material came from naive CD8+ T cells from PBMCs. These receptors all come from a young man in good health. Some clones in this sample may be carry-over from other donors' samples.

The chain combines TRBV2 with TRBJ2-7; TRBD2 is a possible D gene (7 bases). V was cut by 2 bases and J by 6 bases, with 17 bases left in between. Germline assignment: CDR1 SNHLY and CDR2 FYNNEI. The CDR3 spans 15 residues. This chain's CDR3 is CASSESRGGGTEQYF. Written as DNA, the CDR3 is TGTGCCAGCAGTGAATCCCGAGGGGGGGGGACCGAGCAGTACTTC. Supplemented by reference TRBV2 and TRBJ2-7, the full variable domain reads EPEVTQTPSHQVTQMGQEVILRCVPISNHLYFYWYRQILGQKVEFLVSFYNNEISEKSEIFDDQFSVERPDGSNFTLKIRSTKLEDSAMYFCASSESRGGGTEQYFGPGTRLTVT.

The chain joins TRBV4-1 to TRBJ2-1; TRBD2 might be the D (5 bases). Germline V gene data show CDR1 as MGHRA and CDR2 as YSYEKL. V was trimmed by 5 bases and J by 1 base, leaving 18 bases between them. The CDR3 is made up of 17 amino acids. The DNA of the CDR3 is TGCGCCAGCAGCTCATCCCAAAAGCGGTCATCCTACAATGAGCAGTTCTTC. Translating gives CASSSSQKRSSYNEQFF.

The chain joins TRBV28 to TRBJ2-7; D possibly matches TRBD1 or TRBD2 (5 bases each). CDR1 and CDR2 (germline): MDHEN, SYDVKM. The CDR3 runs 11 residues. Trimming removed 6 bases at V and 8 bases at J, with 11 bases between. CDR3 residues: CASSGPGQQYF. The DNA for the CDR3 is TGTGCCAGCAGCGGACCGGGACAGCAGTACTTC.

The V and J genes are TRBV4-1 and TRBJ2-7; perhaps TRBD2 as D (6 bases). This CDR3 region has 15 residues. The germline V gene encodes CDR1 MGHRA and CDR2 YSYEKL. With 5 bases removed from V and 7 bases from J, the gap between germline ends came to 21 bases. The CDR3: CASSFRLGRRGEQYF. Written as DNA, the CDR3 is TGCGCCAGCAGCTTTCGACTAGGGCGTCGCGGGGAGCAGTACTTC.

The CDR3 is CASTPIDGYEQYF. The CDR3 region has the DNA TGTGCCAGCACCCCCATTGACGGCTACGAGCAGTACTTC. The rearrangement uses TRBV9 and TRBJ2-7; no firm D call. Germline V CDR1 and CDR2: SGDLS, YYNGEE. The V end was cut by 6 bases, the J end by 3 bases, with 13 bases between. CDR3 length equals 13 residues.

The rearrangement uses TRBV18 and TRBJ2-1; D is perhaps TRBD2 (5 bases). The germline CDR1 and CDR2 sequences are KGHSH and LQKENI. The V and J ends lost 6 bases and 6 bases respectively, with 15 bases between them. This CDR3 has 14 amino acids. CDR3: CASSEGRSTNEQFF. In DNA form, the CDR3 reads TGTGCCAGCTCTGAGGGCCGAAGCACCAATGAGCAGTTCTTC. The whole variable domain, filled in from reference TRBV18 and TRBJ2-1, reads NAGVMQNPRHLVRRRGQEARLRCSPMKGHSHVYWYRQLPEEGLKFMVYLQKENIIDESGMPKERFSAEFPKEGPSILRIQQVVRGDSAAYFCASSEGRSTNEQFFGPGTRLTVL.

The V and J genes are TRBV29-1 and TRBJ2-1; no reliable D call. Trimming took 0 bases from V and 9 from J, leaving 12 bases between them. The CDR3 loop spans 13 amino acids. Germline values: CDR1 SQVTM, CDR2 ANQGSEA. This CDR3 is CSVEDSASGEQFF. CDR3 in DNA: TGCAGCGTTGAAGATTCGGCTAGTGGTGAGCAGTTCTTC.

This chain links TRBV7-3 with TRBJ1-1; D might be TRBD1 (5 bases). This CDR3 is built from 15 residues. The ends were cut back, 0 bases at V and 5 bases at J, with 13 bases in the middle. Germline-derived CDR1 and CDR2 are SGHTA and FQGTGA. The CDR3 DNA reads TGTGCCAGCAGCTTAACGGGAAGGGGTCGGACTGAAGCTTTCTTT. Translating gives CASSLTGRGRTEAFF.

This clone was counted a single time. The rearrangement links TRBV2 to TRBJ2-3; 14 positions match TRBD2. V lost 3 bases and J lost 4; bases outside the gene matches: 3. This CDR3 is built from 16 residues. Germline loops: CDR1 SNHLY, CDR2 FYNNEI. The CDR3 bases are TGTGCCAGCAGTGAGAGACTAGCGGGAGGGGCAGATACGCAGTATTTT. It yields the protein CASSERLAGGADTQYF.

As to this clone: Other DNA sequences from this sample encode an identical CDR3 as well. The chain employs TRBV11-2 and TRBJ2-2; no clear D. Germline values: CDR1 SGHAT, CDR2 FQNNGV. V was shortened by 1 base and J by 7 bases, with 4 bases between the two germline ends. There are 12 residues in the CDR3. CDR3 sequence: CASSLVVGELFF. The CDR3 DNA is TGTGCCAGCAGCTTAGTAGTCGGGGAGCTGTTTTTT.

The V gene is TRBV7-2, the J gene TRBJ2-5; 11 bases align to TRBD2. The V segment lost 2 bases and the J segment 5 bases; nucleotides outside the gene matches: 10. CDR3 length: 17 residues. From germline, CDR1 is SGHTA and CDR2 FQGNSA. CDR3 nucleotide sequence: TGTGCCAGCAGCTTAACCCTAGCGGGAGGAGAGGGGGAGACCCAGTACTTC. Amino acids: CASSLTLAGGEGETQYF.

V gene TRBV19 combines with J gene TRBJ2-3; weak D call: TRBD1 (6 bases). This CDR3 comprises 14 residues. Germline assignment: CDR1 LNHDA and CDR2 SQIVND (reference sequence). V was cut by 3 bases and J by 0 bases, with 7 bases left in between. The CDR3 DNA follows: TGTGCCAGTAGTATTCAGGGGAGCACAGATACGCAGTATTTT. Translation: CASSIQGSTDTQYF.

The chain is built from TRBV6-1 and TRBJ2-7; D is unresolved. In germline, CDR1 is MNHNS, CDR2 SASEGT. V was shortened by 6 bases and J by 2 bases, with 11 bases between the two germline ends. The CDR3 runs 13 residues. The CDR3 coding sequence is TGTGCCAGCAGCGGTGCCGAGACCTACGAGCAGTACTTC. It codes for CASSGAETYEQYF.

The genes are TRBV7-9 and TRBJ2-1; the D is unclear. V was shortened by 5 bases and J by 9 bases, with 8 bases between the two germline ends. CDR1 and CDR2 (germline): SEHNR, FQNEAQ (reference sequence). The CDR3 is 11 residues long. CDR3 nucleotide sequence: TGTGCCAGCAGCGATATGAGTGAGCAGTTCTTC. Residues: CASSDMSEQFF.

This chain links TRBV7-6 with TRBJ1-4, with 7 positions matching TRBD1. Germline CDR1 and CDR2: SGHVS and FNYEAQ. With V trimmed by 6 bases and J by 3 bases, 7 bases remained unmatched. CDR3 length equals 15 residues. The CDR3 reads CASSPTGAPNEKLFF. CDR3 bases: TGTGCCAGCAGTCCTACAGGGGCGCCTAATGAAAAACTGTTTTTT. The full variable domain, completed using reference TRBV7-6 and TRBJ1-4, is GAGVSQSPRYKVTKRGQDVALRCDPISGHVSLYWYRQALGQGPEFLTYFNYEAQQDKSGLPNDRFSAERPEGSISTLTIQRTEQRDSAMYRCASSPTGAPNEKLFFGSGTQLSVL.

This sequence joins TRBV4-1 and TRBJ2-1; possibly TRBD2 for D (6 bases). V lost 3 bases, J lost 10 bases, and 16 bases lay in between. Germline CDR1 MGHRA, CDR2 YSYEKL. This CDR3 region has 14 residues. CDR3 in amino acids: CASSHEVTGVEQFF. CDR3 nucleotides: TGCGCCAGCAGCCACGAGGTAACGGGAGTGGAGCAGTTCTTC.

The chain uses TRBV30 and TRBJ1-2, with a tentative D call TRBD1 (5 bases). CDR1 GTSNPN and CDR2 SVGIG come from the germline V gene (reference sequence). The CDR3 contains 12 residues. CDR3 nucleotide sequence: TGTGCTCTCCTGGGGGTGGACTATGGCTACACCTTC. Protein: CALLGVDYGYTF.

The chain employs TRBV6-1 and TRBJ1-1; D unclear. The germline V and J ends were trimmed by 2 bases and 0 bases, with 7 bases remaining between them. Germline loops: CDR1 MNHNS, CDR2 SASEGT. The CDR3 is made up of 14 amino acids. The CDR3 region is CASSERIMNTEAFF. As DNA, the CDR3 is TGTGCCAGCAGTGAAAGGATAATGAACACTGAAGCTTTCTTT.

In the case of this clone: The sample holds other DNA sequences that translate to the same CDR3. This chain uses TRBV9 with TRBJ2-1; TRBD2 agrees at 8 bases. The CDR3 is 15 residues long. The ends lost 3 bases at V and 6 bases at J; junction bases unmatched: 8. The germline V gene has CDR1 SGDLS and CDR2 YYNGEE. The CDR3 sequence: CASSASGTSGNEQFF. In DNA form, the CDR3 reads TGTGCCAGCAGCGCTTCCGGGACTAGTGGCAATGAGCAGTTCTTC.

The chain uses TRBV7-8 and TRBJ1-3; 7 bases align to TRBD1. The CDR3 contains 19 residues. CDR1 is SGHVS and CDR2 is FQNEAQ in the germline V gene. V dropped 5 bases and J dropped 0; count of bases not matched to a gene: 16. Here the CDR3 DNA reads TGTGCCAGCAGCCCTCAGGTCGGCACAGGGGCCTACTCTGGAAACACCATATATTTT. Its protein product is CASSPQVGTGAYSGNTIYF.

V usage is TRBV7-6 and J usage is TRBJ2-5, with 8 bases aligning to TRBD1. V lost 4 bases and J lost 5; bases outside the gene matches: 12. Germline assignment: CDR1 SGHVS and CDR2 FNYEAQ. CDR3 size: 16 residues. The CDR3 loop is CASSSSPGQVSETQYF. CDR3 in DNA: TGTGCCAGCAGCTCTTCTCCGGGACAGGTGTCGGAGACCCAGTACTTC.

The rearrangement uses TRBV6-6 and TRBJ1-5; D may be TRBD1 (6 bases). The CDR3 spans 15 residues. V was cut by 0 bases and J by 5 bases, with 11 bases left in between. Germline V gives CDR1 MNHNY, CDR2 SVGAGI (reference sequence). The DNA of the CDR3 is TGTGCCAGCAGTTACTCGCAGGGGCTCGATCAGCCCCAGCATTTT. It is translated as CASSYSQGLDQPQHF.

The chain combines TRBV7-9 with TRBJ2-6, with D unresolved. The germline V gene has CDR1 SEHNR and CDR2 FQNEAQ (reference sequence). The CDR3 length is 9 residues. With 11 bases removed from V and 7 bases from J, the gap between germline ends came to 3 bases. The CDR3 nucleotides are TGTGCCGCCGCCAACGTCCTGACTTTC. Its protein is CAAANVLTF.

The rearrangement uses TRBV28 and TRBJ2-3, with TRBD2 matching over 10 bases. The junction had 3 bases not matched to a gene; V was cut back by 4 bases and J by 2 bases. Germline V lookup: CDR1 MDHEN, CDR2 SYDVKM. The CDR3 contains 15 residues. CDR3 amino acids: CASSSLAGVTDTQYF. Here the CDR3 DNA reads TGTGCCAGCAGTTCCCTAGCGGGAGTCACAGATACGCAGTATTTT.